What follows is one T cell receptor (beta chain) and its context. This clonotype was recorded at least ten times. Its cognate antigen has yet to be identified. One base away there is no much larger clone; base qualities are not given. Sequencer: Illumina HiSeq 2500. Quantitative 5'-RACE with molecular barcodes was the method used to prepare the TCR beta libraries. For the original study's pipeline: To identify disease-linked TCR variants, a new computational method was used, one built on a probabilistic model of VDJ rearrangement. The raw public reads went through TCRdb reprocessing: fastp at Q25, MiXCR clone calling, in-frame beta chains kept. Every entry covers one CDR3 protein and lists the most common genes and DNA from its rows. The V and J calls shown here were made by TCRdb, not taken from the authors' results. The sample profile shows about 88,000 distinct CDR3 sequences; 27% of them were found once. Less than 60% of the sample is held by the ten biggest clonotypes.

The CDR3 spans 13 residues, from the cysteine through the phenylalanine. The retained sequence is limited to the CDR3, 39 bases, with the frame set at the first base. Unmatched junction bases come to 3, with V trimmed by 6 bases and J by 4 bases. CDR1 and CDR2, per the germline V gene (reference sequence), are WNHNN and SYGVQD. The sample originates from a study of CD8 T cells in ankylosing spondylitis (dated by TCRdb to the late 2010s). Regarding the complete study: To find TCR variants linked to disease, the study profiled T cell receptor beta repertoires in ankylosing spondylitis patients and healthy donors. The full study cohort was made up of about 25 ankylosing spondylitis patients and around 100 healthy donors. Samples of peripheral blood were taken, and for ankylosing spondylitis patients, synovial fluid was collected as well.

The full study reports these points: The disease-linked clones had a CD8+ phenotype and were found at relatively low frequencies in peripheral blood. A TCR beta motif made up of several highly homologous amino acid variants appeared to be characteristic of blood from ankylosing spondylitis patients. The disease-linked clones were reported as significantly enriched in matched synovial fluid samples from ankylosing spondylitis patients. Some TCR beta motif variants had previously been reported in synovial fluid and blood of reactive arthritis patients, which suggested common disease-initiation mechanisms.

The chain is assembled from TRBV10-1 and TRBJ2-3; TRBD1 matches 8 bases in the middle. This sequence originates from a male donor with ankylosing spondylitis or in good health (not recorded which). The sample taken for sequencing was blood, either unsorted or a sorted T cell fraction (not recorded which). The DNA sequence is TGCGCCAGCAGGGCAGGGGGCGCAGATACGCAGTATTTT. Its protein is CASRAGGADTQYF.